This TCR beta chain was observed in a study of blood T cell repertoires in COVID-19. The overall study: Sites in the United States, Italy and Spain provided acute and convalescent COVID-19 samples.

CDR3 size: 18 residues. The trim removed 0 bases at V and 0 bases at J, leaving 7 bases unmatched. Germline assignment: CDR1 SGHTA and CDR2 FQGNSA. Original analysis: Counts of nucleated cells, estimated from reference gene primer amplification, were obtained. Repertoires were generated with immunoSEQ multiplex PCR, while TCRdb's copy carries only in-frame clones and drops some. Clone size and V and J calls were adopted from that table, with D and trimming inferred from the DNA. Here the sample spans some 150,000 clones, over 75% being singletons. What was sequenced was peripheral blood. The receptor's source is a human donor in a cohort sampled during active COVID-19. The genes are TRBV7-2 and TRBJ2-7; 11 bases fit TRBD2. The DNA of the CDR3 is TGTGCCAGCAGCTTAGCGGCGGCTAGCGGGGGGAGCTCCTACGAGCAGTACTTC. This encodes CASSLAAASGGSSYEQYF. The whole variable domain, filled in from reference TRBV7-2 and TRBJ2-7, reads GAGVSQSPSNKVTEKGKDVELRCDPISGHTALYWYRQSLGQGLEFLIYFQGNSAPDKSGLPSDRFSAERTGGSVSTLTIQRTQQEDSAVYLCASSLAAASGGSSYEQYFGPGTRLTVT.